This T cell receptor (beta chain) emerged from a study of blood T cells in healthy people across ages. Study results and caveats: Both naive CD4+ cell counts and diversity were greater in long-lived donors than in aged donors. TCR beta diversity per million T cells fell roughly linearly with age.

Primers used in a second PCR of about 6 to 11 cycles were a sample-barcoded 5' primer and a J-beta primer mix. TCRdb processed the 5' RACE reads anew with MiXCR; each CDR3 protein has one entry. The repertoire consists of 1,300,000 or so distinct CDR3 sequences, with around 59% occurring once and the leading ten covering over 5.5%. The CDR3 runs to 17 residues. Germline V CDR1 and CDR2: MGHRA, YSYEKL. The germline V and J ends were trimmed by 4 bases and 8 bases, with 23 bases remaining between them. Concerning this clonotype itself: The antigen remains unidentified.

The sequencing input was blood. The chain couples TRBV4-1 to TRBJ1-4, with D possibly being TRBD1 (6 bases). This receptor was identified in a man aged 18 to 29 in good health. For the CDR3, the DNA is TGCGCCAGCAGCCTATCCCATACAGGTCAAGGGGGGGAAAAACTGTTTTTT. Protein sequence: CASSLSHTGQGGEKLFF.